The TCR beta chain under discussion was sequenced for a study of identical twins. One entry per CDR3 protein, called by TCRdb with MiXCR from the 5' RACE reads. The profile covers 700,000 or so distinct CDR3 sequences, with roughly 20% appearing a single time and over 4% taken by the ten largest. Points on this clonotype: Its antigen is not known.

Broader study findings: The conclusions drew on cross-sectional statistical analysis instead of tracking the same donors.

V was clipped by 4 bases and J by 4 bases, with 11 bases between them. The CDR3 has 13 residues. Germline CDR1 SGHRS, CDR2 YFSETQ. The sample also formed part of further work on T cells expressing NK-cell markers. As that report states: According to the study, TCR beta repertoires originated from sorted CD3+CD56+NKG2C+, CD3+CD56+NKG2C- and CD3+CD56-NKG2C+ T cells. Researchers report these clonotypes also headed the CD3+CD56-NKG2C+ fraction in a handful of donors.

The specimen was PBMCs. The chain uses TRBV5-1 and TRBJ1-2; D gene unclear. The source of this sequence is a woman aged 18-29 years in good health. The CDR3 DNA is TGCGCCAGCAGCAATACTAGCCCCTATGGCTACACCTTC. The encoded protein is CASSNTSPYGYTF.